Listed below are T cell receptor beta chains from one sample, sequenced in a study of response to subunit inactivated influenza vaccine. Using its own MiXCR run on the RT-PCR reads, TCRdb lists one record per CDR3 protein. This table has roughly 790,000 distinct CDR3 sequences, around 21% appearing once. The material sequenced was PBMCs from blood, taken 5 to 6 days after vaccination. The receptors were sampled from a man aged 50 or older who received an inactivated influenza vaccine. The CDR3 runs from the conserved cysteine through the conserved F or W. Each record gives: clone size, D gene, J gene, V gene, CDR3 DNA, CDR3 protein. D genes are given only for firm matches. A clone size is listed for some rows: how often the clone was seen (once, few, many), or a class if it is expanded.

.	.	TRBJ2-3	TRBV10-3	TGTGCCACAACCCCCAGCACAGATACGCAGTATTTT	CATTPSTDTQYF
.	.	TRBJ1-5	TRBV7-8	TGTGCCAGCAGCTTTTCAGTGGGTTGGCCCCAGCATTTT	CASSFSVGWPQHF
.	.	TRBJ2-3	TRBV7-2	TGTGCCAGCAGCTTAGTTGCGATTAGCACAGATACGCAGTATTTT	CASSLVAISTDTQYF
many	TRBD1	TRBJ2-7	TRBV10-3	TGTGCCATCAGACGGGACAGGGGGGTGTACGAGCAGTACTTC	CAIRRDRGVYEQYF
.	TRBD1	TRBJ2-1	TRBV5-1	TGCGCCAGCAGAGTATCCCCACAGGGGGCGGACAATGAGCAGTTCTTC	CASRVSPQGADNEQFF
.	.	TRBJ2-1	TRBV9	TGTGCCAGCAGCGCCCCGACAGGTCATACCTACAATGAGCAGTTCTTC	CASSAPTGHTYNEQFF
.	.	TRBJ1-6	TRBV6-2/TRBV6-3	TGTGCCACCCAGGGGACCTCCTATAATTCACCCCTCCACTTT	CATQGTSYNSPLHF
.	.	TRBJ1-5	TRBV18	TGTGCCAGCTCACTACAGGGACCTCAGCCCCAGCATTTT	CASSLQGPQPQHF
few	.	TRBJ2-1	TRBV28	TGTGCCAGCACCTTGGGACTGCCCCCGCGGGAGCAGTTCTTC	CASTLGLPPREQFF
few	.	TRBJ2-1	TRBV24-1	TGTGCCACCAGTAGGGGATGGGGTGGGCCCCACAATGAGCAGTTCTTC	CATSRGWGGPHNEQFF
.	.	TRBJ2-7	TRBV3-1	TGTGCCAGCAGCCATGAGGGGGAAACTAGGACCTACGAGCAGTACTTC	CASSHEGETRTYEQYF
.	.	TRBJ2-7	TRBV7-8	TGTGCCAGCAGCTCCTGGCCGCTCTACGAGCAGTACTTC	CASSSWPLYEQYF
few	.	TRBJ2-3	TRBV5-1	TGCGCCAGCAGTAGCGGACTAGGGGACAATACGCAGTATTTT	CASSSGLGDNTQYF
few	TRBD1	TRBJ2-2	TRBV6-2/TRBV6-3	TGTGCCAGCAGTTGGACAGGGCAAACCGGGGAGCTGTTTTTT	CASSWTGQTGELFF
.	TRBD2	TRBJ2-4	TRBV6-2/TRBV6-3	TGTGCCAGCAGTGACAGGGGACTAGCGGGAGATTGGGGAAACATTCAGTACTTC	CASSDRGLAGDWGNIQYF
many	.	TRBJ2-5	TRBV20-1	TGCAGTGCGGAGGCTATAGAGACCCAGTACTTC	CSAEAIETQYF
.	.	TRBJ2-7	TRBV9	TGTGCCAGCAGCCCTGGTCAGGCACCCTCCTACGAGCAGTACTTC	CASSPGQAPSYEQYF
.	TRBD2	TRBJ2-7	TRBV6-5	TGTGCCAGCAGTTACTCGGGTAGCGGGAGCTACGAGCAGTACTTC	CASSYSGSGSYEQYF
few	TRBD1	TRBJ2-1	TRBV20-1	TGCAGTGCTAGGGGACAGATTGGGAACAATGAGCAGTTCTTC	CSARGQIGNNEQFF
few	TRBD1	TRBJ1-6	TRBV28	TGTGCCAGCAGGTGGGGGACAGGGAGGAATTCACCCCTCCACTTT	CASRWGTGRNSPLHF
many	.	TRBJ2-2	TRBV7-2	TGTGCCAGCAGCTTAGGAGGAGCTTCCGGGGAGCTGTTTTTT	CASSLGGASGELFF
.	.	TRBJ2-7	TRBV20-1	TGCAGTGCTGGCCCCGGGGTGTCGGGGCGGGAGCAGTACTTC	CSAGPGVSGREQYF
many	TRBD1	TRBJ2-7	TRBV28	TGTGCCAGCAGTTTCTCCGGGACAGGGTCCTACGAGCAGTACTTC	CASSFSGTGSYEQYF
many	TRBD1	TRBJ2-3	TRBV29-1	TGCAGCGTTGGCGGACAGGGGAGCACAGATACGCAGTATTTT	CSVGGQGSTDTQYF
few	.	TRBJ2-6	TRBV4-3	TGCGCCAGCAGCCAAGATTCAGGAGGACTCGTCCTGACTTTC	CASSQDSGGLVLTF
few	.	TRBJ1-2	TRBV2	TGTGCCAGCAGTGAAGATGGGGTTGGCTACACCTTC	CASSEDGVGYTF
many	.	TRBJ2-7	TRBV5-1	TGCGCCAGCAGCTTGGACCGGGACTCCTACGAGCAGTACTTC	CASSLDRDSYEQYF
.	.	TRBJ2-1	TRBV11-2	TGTGCCAGCAGCCCTGTTGGGGGTCACAATGAGCAGTTCTTC	CASSPVGGHNEQFF
.	.	TRBJ2-3	TRBV12-3/TRBV12-4	TGTGCCAGCGGTTTATCGGCCCAGGGCTACACAGATACGCAGTATTTT	CASGLSAQGYTDTQYF
.	.	TRBJ2-7	TRBV10-3	TGTGCCACCGAGGACAGTTACGAGCAGTACTTC	CATEDSYEQYF